One sample yielded the 8 T cell receptor beta chains listed below, sequenced in a study of beta chain features in type 1 diabetes (dated by TCRdb to the late 2010s). Libraries came from the immunoSEQ multiplex PCR assay. All of the isolated RNA was reverse transcribed with the High Capacity cDNA Reverse Transcription Kit, so expressed TCRB transcripts were sequenced. TCRdb took over this immuneACCESS table, retaining in-frame rearrangements with V and J assigned. Such tables are incomplete; in checked studies, under half of the missing clones stem from an unresolved V gene, and the remainder is unexplained. This sample comprises roughly 140,000 clones, around 8.5% of them detected only once. The ten largest clonotypes hold less than 0.85% of the sample. The sample was central memory CD4+ T cells from blood. All receptors come from a man aged 18 to 30 in good health.

This clone was counted many times. This chain joins TRBV25-1 and TRBJ2-1, with a possible D match to TRBD1 (6 bases). The CDR3 covers 13 residues. CDR1 and CDR2 (germline): MGHDK, SYGVNS. The V and J ends lost 10 bases and 0 bases respectively, with 10 bases between them. CDR3 DNA sequence: TGTGCCATCCGGACAGCCTCCTACAATGAGCAGTTCTTC. Translated, it gives CAIRTASYNEQFF.

CDR3 bases: TGTGCCTCCCGGCGGACTAGCGGGAGTGAGCTGTTTTTT. Translated, it gives CASRRTSGSELFF. J is TRBJ2-2 and V is TRBV30; TRBD2 aligns across 13 bases. Germline values: CDR1 GTSNPN, CDR2 SVGIG (reference sequence). Trimming removed 7 bases from V and 11 bases from J; junction bases left unmatched: 7. The CDR3 spans 13 residues.

The rearrangement joins TRBV5-1 to TRBJ2-5; 7 positions match TRBD2. With 2 bases clipped from V and 1 base from J, the junction kept 8 bases outside the gene matches. The CDR3 runs to 16 residues. Germline assignment: CDR1 SGHRS and CDR2 YFSETQ. The CDR3 DNA reads TGCGCCAGCAGCTTAAGCGGGGCGACGGTCCAAGAGACCCAGTACTTC. Its protein product is CASSLSGATVQETQYF.

Many counts were recorded for this clone. V gene TRBV29-1 combines with J gene TRBJ2-7; a weak D match, TRBD2 (5 bases). Germline CDR1 SQVTM, CDR2 ANQGSEA. Trimming removed 3 bases from V and 3 bases from J, with 15 bases in between. The CDR3 spans 14 residues. In DNA form, the CDR3 reads TGCAGCGTTGAGTTTTGGGAGCCCCGCTACGAGCAGTACTTC. It yields the protein CSVEFWEPRYEQYF.

Only a few counts were recorded for this clone. This sequence joins TRBV5-8 and TRBJ2-4, with D tentatively TRBD1 (6 bases). Between the trimmed V and J ends, which lost 0 bases and 2 bases, there was a span of 9 bases. This CDR3 region has 15 residues. Germline assignment: CDR1 SGHTS and CDR2 YDEGEE. The CDR3 spells CASSLGQGTKNIQYF. The CDR3 DNA follows: TGTGCCAGCAGCTTGGGTCAGGGGACCAAAAACATTCAGTACTTC.

This clone was detected many times. J is TRBJ2-5 and V is TRBV7-9, with TRBD1 identical over 9 bases. J was trimmed by 4 bases and V by 5 bases; bases with no gene match: 8. The CDR3 length is 15 residues. Germline assignment: CDR1 SEHNR and CDR2 FQNEAQ (reference sequence). The CDR3 nucleotides are TGTGCCAGCAGCCCGTGGACAGGGGCCCTAGAGACCCAGTACTTC. Its translation: CASSPWTGALETQYF.

Only a few counts were recorded for this clone. The V and J genes are TRBV7-6 and TRBJ1-5, with D perhaps matching TRBD1 (5 bases). The CDR3 consists of 14 residues. Looked up from germline, CDR1 is SGHVS and CDR2 is FNYEAQ. V lost 11 bases to trimming and J lost 6 bases, with 20 bases between them. CDR3 nucleotides: TGTGCCCGGGGTCGGGGGAGATTACGTCAGCCCCAGCATTTT. It specifies CARGRGRLRQPQHF.

The V gene is TRBV7-2, the J gene TRBJ1-6; 7 nucleotides line up with TRBD1. The CDR3 has 14 residues. Germline loops: CDR1 SGHTA, CDR2 FQGNSA. V was clipped by 8 bases and J by 4 bases; unmatched bases: 5. CDR3 sequence: CASGGGLYNSPLHF. CDR3 DNA: TGTGCCAGCGGAGGGGGCCTTTATAATTCACCCCTCCACTTT.